This T cell receptor beta chain stems from a study of shared clonotypes between healthy human individuals. CD45RO-negative cells were positively selected for CCR7, leaving out terminally differentiated effector memory CD45RA+ cells. The donors, all of them Caucasian adults, lived in Nashville, Tennessee. Each subset's genomic DNA was split evenly across several immunoSEQ plates. TCRdb keeps only in-frame clones here, not all; method: immunoSEQ multiplex PCR. This sample yields about 580,000 clones, of which 98% are seen a single time; 0.3% belongs to the top ten. In the case of this clone: Its matching antigen is unknown.

General study findings and limits: Naive subsets tended to show greater estimated richness than memory subsets.

V was trimmed by 2 bases and J by 3 bases, leaving 14 bases between them. CDR1 is SQVTM, CDR2 ANQGSEA, per germline. The CDR3 consists of 15 residues. The chain combines TRBV29-1 with TRBJ2-1, with a tentative D call TRBD2 (5 bases). The sequenced material came from naive CD8+ T cells sorted from blood. This clonotype was sampled from a man aged 25 to 40 in good health. Written as DNA, the CDR3 is TGCAGCGTTGAATTACTAAGCGGAGGCTACAATGAGCAGTTCTTC. Protein product: CSVELLSGGYNEQFF.